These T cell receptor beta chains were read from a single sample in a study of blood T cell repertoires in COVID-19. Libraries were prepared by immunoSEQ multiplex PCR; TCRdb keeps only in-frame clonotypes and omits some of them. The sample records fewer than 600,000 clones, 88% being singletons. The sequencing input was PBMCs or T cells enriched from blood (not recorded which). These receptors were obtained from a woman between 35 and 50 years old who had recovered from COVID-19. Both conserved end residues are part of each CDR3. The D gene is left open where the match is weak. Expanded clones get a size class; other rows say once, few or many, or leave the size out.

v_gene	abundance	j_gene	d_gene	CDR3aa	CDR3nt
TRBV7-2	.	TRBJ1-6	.	CASSLDLRKPLHF	TGTGCCAGCAGCTTAGACCTGCGTAAACCCCTCCACTTT
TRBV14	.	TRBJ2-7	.	CASSQAGDFYEQYF	TGTGCCAGCAGCCAAGCGGGGGATTTCTACGAGCAGTACTTC
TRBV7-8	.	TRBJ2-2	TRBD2	CASSFGRANTGELFF	TGTGCCAGCAGCTTTGGGAGGGCGAACACCGGGGAGCTGTTTTTT
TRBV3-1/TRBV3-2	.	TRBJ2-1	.	CASGRTTYNEQFF	TGTGCCAGCGGGAGGACCACCTACAATGAGCAGTTCTTC
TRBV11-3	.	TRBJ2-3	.	CASSSSPGGTDTQYF	TGTGCCAGCAGCTCCTCACCCGGGGGCACAGATACGCAGTATTTT
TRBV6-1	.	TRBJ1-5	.	CASSEANRVNQPQHF	TGTGCCAGCAGTGAAGCGAACAGAGTAAATCAGCCCCAGCATTTT
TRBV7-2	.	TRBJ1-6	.	CASRQAPSSYNSPLHF	TGTGCCAGCCGACAGGCCCCCAGCTCCTATAATTCACCCCTCCACTTT
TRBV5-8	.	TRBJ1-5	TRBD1	CASSLTGGYSNQPQHF	TGTGCCAGCAGCTTGACAGGGGGGTATAGCAATCAGCCCCAGCATTTT
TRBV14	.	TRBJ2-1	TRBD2	CASSQLAGVLPNEQFF	TGTGCCAGCAGCCAACTAGCGGGAGTATTACCCAATGAGCAGTTCTTC
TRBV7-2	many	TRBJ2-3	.	CASSFFGRVTDTQYF	TGTGCCAGCAGCTTTTTCGGGAGAGTCACAGATACGCAGTATTTT
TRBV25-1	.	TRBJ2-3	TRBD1	CASSDPGTGNQHTQYF	TGTGCCAGCAGTGATCCCGGGACAGGGAATCAACATACGCAGTATTTT
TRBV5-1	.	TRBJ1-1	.	CASSTGQNTEAFF	TGCGCCAGCAGCACAGGACAGAACACTGAAGCTTTCTTT
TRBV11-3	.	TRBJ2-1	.	CASSLGQSSYNEQFF	TGTGCCAGCAGCTTAGGTCAGTCCTCCTACAATGAGCAGTTCTTC
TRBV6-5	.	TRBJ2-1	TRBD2	CASRLLAGPYNEQFF	TGTGCCAGCAGGTTGCTAGCGGGACCCTACAATGAGCAGTTCTTC
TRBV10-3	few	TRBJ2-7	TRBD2	CAISGLAGADEQYF	TGTGCCATCAGCGGACTAGCGGGAGCGGACGAGCAGTACTTC
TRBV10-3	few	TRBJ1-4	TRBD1	CAISESRGQEKLFF	TGTGCCATCAGTGAGTCTAGGGGACAGGAAAAACTGTTTTTT
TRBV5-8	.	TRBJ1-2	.	CASSLQRLLGYTF	TGTGCCAGCAGCTTGCAGCGGCTATTGGGCTACACCTTC
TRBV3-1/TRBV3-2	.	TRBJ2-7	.	CASSNLSGPPYSYEQYF	TGTGCCAGCAGCAACCTGAGCGGGCCCCCTTATTCCTACGAGCAGTACTTC
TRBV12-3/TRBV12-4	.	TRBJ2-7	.	CASRSGYEQYF	TGTGCCAGCAGAAGCGGGTACGAGCAGTACTTC
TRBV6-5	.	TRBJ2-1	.	CASTQSMSYNEQFF	TGTGCCAGCACCCAGTCAATGTCCTACAATGAGCAGTTCTTC
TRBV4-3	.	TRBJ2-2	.	CASSQRGAIKLPGGELFF	TGCGCCAGCAGCCAACGTGGGGCCATAAAGCTACCAGGGGGGGAGCTGTTTTTT
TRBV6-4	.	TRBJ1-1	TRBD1	CASSEGQGTEAFF	TGTGCCAGCAGCGAGGGACAGGGCACTGAAGCTTTCTTT
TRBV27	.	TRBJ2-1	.	CASSLFPDSNSYNEQFF	TGTGCCAGCAGTTTATTCCCCGACAGCAACTCCTACAATGAGCAGTTCTTC
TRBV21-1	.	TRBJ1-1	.	CASSKGRVGEAFF	TGTGCCAGCAGCAAAGGCAGGGTAGGGGAAGCTTTCTTT
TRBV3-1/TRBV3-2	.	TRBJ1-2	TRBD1	CASSPDRGYNGYTF	TGTGCCAGCAGCCCCGACAGGGGCTATAATGGCTACACCTTC
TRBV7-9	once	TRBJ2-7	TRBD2	CASSLELAGGLLNEQYF	TGTGCCAGCAGCTTAGAACTAGCGGGAGGGCTCTTGAACGAGCAGTACTTC
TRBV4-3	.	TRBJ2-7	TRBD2	CASSLASGPLSSYEQYF	TGCGCCAGCAGCCTGGCTAGCGGACCCCTTAGCTCCTACGAGCAGTACTTC
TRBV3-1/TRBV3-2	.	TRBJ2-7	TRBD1	CASSPLRQGYEQYF	TGTGCCAGCAGCCCTCTCCGACAGGGCTACGAGCAGTACTTC
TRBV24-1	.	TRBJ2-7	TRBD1	CATSDKWDRGLRQYF	TGTGCCACCAGTGATAAATGGGACAGGGGGCTTCGGCAGTACTTC
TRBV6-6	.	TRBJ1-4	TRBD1	CASSYATGATNEKLFF	TGTGCCAGCAGTTACGCTACAGGGGCAACTAATGAAAAACTGTTTTTT
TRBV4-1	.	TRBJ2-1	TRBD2	CASSQPSGASGHNEQFF	TGCGCCAGCAGCCAGCCCTCCGGGGCTAGCGGCCACAATGAGCAGTTCTTC
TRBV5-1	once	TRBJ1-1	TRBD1	CASSFRQGNTEAFF	TGCGCCAGCAGCTTCAGACAGGGGAACACTGAAGCTTTCTTT
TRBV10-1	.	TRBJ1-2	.	CASSESRSTGSYGYTF	TGCGCCAGCAGTGAGTCGCGGAGTACAGGGAGCTATGGCTACACCTTC
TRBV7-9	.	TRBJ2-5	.	CASKTGQLNQETQYF	TGTGCCAGCAAAACAGGACAGCTCAACCAAGAGACCCAGTACTTC
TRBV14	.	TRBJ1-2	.	CASSQADSEWYGYTF	TGTGCCAGCAGCCAAGCGGACAGCGAATGGTATGGCTACACCTTC
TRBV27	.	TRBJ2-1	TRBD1	CASSHGDRNYNEQFF	TGTGCCAGCAGCCACGGGGACAGAAACTACAATGAGCAGTTCTTC
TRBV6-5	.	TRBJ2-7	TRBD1	CASSWDSQGVVQYF	TGTGCCAGCAGTTGGGACAGTCAAGGGGTCGTGCAGTACTTC
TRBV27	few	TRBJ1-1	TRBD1	CASSSRTGGRINTEAFF	TGTGCCAGCAGTTCACGGACAGGCGGACGGATCAACACTGAAGCTTTCTTT
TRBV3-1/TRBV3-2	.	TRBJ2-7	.	CASSQLQGYEQYF	TGTGCCAGCAGCCAACTGCAGGGGTACGAGCAGTACTTC
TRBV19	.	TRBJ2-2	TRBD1	CASSIPGQGPTGELFF	TGTGCCAGTAGTATCCCGGGACAGGGACCCACCGGGGAGCTGTTTTTT
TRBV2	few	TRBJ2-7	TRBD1	CASKWDRGYEQYF	TGTGCCAGCAAATGGGACAGGGGTTACGAGCAGTACTTC
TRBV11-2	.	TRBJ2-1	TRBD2	CASSLEGSGRNEQFF	TGTGCCAGCAGCTTAGAGGGTAGCGGGAGGAATGAGCAGTTCTTC
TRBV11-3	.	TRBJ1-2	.	CASSPLGQTNYGYTF	TGTGCCAGCAGCCCGCTCGGACAGACCAACTATGGCTACACCTTC
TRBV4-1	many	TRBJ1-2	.	CASSQVGSGTYGYTF	TGCGCCAGCAGCCAAGTGGGGAGCGGAACCTATGGCTACACCTTC
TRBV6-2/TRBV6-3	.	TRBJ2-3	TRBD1	CASSYSVRGSDTQYF	TGTGCCAGCAGTTACTCCGTCAGGGGGTCAGATACGCAGTATTTT
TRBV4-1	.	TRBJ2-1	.	CASSQEPPSSYNEQFF	TGCGCCAGCAGCCAAGAGCCTCCTAGCTCCTACAATGAGCAGTTCTTC
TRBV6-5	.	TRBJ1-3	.	CASRSYSSGNTIYF	TGTGCCAGCAGATCTTATAGCTCTGGAAACACCATATATTTT
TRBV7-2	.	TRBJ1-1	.	CASSWGGNTEAFF	TGTGCCAGCAGCTGGGGAGGGAACACTGAAGCTTTCTTT
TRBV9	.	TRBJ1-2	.	CASSVGSPAYGYTF	TGTGCCAGCAGCGTAGGGAGTCCGGCCTATGGCTACACCTTC
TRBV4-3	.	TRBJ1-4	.	CASSPTFGNEKLFF	TGCGCCAGCAGCCCGACATTTGGTAATGAAAAACTGTTTTTT
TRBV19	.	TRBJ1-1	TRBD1	CASSIVSGGFEAFF	TGTGCCAGTAGTATAGTATCAGGGGGGTTTGAAGCTTTCTTT
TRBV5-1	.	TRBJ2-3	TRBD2	CASSPLAGSSTDTQYF	TGCGCCAGCAGCCCCTTAGCGGGGTCTAGCACAGATACGCAGTATTTT
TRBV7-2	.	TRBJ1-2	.	CASSLVMDGSYGYTF	TGTGCCAGCAGCTTAGTTATGGACGGGAGCTATGGCTACACCTTC
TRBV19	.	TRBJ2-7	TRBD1	CASSRDRGLHEQYF	TGTGCCAGTAGCCGGGACAGGGGGCTTCACGAGCAGTACTTC
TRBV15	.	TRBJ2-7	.	CATSRVRQASSYEQYF	TGTGCCACCAGCAGAGTGCGACAGGCGAGCTCCTACGAGCAGTACTTC
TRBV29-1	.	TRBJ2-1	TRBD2	CSVLLAGEINEQFF	TGCAGCGTTTTATTAGCGGGAGAGATTAATGAGCAGTTCTTC
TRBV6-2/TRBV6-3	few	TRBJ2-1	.	CASSKQVYNEQFF	TGTGCCAGCAGCAAACAGGTTTACAATGAGCAGTTCTTC